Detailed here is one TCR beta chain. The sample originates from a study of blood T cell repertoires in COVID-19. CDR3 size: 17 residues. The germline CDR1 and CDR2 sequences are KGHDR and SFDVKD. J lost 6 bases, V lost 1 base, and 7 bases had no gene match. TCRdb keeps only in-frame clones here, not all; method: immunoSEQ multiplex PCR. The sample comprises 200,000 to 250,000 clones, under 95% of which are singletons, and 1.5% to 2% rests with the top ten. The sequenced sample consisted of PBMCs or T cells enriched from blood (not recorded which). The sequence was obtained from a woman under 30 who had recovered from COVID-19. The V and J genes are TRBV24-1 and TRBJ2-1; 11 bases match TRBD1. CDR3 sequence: CATSDLVGQGARNEQFF. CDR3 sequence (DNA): TGTGCCACCAGTGATTTAGTTGGACAGGGGGCGCGCAATGAGCAGTTCTTC.